This T cell receptor (beta chain) was sequenced during a study of T cell changes during pregnancy in multiple sclerosis. From germline, CDR1 is MGHRA and CDR2 YSYEKL. The CDR3 is 15 residues long. With V trimmed by 0 bases and J by 1 base, 3 bases remained unmatched. The assay was immunoSEQ multiplex PCR, and TCRdb's table has in-frame clones only and misses some. The sample includes over 45,000 clones, 89% of them seen just once. This sequence originates from a female donor with multiple sclerosis, enrolled in a pregnancy study. The material was peripheral blood, obtained after pregnancy. The chain combines TRBV4-1 with TRBJ2-7; TRBD2 matches at 7 bases. CDR3 amino acids: CASSQEAGWSYEQYF. The DNA for the CDR3 is TGCGCCAGCAGCCAAGAAGCGGGGTGGTCCTACGAGCAGTACTTC.